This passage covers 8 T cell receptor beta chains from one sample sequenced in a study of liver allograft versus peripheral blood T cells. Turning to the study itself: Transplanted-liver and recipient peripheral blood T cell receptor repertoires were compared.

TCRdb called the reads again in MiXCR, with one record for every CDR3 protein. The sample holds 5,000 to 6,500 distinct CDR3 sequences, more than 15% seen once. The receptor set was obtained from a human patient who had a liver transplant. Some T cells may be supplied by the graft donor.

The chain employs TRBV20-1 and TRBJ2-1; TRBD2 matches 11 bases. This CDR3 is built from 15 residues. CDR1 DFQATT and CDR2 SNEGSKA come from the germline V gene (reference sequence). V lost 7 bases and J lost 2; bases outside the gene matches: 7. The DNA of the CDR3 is TGCAGTGAACTAGCGGGAGCCGGCGCCTACAATGAGCAGTTCTTC. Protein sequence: CSELAGAGAYNEQFF.

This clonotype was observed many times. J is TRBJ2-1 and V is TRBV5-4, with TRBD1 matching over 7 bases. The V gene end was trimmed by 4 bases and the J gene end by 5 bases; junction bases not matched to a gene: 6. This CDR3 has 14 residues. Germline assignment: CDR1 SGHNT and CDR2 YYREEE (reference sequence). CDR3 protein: CASSASTGNNEQFF. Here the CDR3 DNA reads TGTGCCAGCAGCGCATCGACAGGGAACAATGAGCAGTTCTTC.

The CDR3 reads CASTPRGVNRHLRNSPLHF. Here the CDR3 DNA reads TGTGCCAGTACCCCGAGGGGGGTCAACAGGCACCTGCGGAATTCACCCCTCCACTTT. The chain recombines TRBV19 with TRBJ1-6; perhaps TRBD1 as D (6 bases). Per germline, CDR1 LNHDA and CDR2 SQIVND (reference sequence). The V end was cut by 7 bases, the J end by 7 bases, with 29 bases between. This CDR3 comprises 19 residues.

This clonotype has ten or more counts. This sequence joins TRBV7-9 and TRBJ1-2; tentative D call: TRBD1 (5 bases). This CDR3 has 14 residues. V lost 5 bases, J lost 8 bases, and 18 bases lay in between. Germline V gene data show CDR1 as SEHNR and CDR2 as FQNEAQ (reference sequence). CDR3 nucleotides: TGTGCCAGCAGCAAAATCGGGGGGATGGAAGGCTACACCTTC. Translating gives CASSKIGGMEGYTF.

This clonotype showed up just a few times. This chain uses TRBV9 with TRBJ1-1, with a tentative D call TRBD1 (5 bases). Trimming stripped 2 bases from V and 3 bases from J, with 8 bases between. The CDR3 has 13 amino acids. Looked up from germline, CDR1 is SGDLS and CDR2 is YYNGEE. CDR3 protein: CASSVWDDTEAFF. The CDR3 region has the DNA TGTGCCAGCAGCGTGTGGGACGACACTGAAGCTTTCTTT.

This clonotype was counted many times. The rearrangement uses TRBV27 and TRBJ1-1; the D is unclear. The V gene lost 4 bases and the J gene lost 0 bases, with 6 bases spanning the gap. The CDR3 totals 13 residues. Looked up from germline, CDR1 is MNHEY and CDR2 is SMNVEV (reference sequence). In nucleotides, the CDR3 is TGTGCCAGCAGTTACAACCTGAACACTGAAGCTTTCTTT. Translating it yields CASSYNLNTEAFF.

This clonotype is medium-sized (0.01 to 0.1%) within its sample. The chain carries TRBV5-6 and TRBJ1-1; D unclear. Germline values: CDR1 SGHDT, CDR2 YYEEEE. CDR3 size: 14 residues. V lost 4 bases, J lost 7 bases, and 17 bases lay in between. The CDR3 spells CASSRSDNRLEAFF. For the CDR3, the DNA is TGTGCCAGCAGCCGAAGCGACAACCGCCTTGAAGCTTTCTTT. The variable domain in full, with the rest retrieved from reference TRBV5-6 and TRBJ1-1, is DAGVTQSPTHLIKTRGQQVTLRCSPKSGHDTVSWYQQALGQGPQFIFQYYEEEERQRGNFPDRFSGHQFPNYSSELNVNALLLGDSALYLCASSRSDNRLEAFFGQGTRLTVV.

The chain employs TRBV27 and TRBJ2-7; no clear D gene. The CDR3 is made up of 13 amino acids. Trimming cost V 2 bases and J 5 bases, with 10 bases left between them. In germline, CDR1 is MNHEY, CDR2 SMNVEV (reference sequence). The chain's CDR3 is CASSLGWLDEQYF. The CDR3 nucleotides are TGTGCCAGCAGTTTAGGGTGGCTAGACGAGCAGTACTTC.